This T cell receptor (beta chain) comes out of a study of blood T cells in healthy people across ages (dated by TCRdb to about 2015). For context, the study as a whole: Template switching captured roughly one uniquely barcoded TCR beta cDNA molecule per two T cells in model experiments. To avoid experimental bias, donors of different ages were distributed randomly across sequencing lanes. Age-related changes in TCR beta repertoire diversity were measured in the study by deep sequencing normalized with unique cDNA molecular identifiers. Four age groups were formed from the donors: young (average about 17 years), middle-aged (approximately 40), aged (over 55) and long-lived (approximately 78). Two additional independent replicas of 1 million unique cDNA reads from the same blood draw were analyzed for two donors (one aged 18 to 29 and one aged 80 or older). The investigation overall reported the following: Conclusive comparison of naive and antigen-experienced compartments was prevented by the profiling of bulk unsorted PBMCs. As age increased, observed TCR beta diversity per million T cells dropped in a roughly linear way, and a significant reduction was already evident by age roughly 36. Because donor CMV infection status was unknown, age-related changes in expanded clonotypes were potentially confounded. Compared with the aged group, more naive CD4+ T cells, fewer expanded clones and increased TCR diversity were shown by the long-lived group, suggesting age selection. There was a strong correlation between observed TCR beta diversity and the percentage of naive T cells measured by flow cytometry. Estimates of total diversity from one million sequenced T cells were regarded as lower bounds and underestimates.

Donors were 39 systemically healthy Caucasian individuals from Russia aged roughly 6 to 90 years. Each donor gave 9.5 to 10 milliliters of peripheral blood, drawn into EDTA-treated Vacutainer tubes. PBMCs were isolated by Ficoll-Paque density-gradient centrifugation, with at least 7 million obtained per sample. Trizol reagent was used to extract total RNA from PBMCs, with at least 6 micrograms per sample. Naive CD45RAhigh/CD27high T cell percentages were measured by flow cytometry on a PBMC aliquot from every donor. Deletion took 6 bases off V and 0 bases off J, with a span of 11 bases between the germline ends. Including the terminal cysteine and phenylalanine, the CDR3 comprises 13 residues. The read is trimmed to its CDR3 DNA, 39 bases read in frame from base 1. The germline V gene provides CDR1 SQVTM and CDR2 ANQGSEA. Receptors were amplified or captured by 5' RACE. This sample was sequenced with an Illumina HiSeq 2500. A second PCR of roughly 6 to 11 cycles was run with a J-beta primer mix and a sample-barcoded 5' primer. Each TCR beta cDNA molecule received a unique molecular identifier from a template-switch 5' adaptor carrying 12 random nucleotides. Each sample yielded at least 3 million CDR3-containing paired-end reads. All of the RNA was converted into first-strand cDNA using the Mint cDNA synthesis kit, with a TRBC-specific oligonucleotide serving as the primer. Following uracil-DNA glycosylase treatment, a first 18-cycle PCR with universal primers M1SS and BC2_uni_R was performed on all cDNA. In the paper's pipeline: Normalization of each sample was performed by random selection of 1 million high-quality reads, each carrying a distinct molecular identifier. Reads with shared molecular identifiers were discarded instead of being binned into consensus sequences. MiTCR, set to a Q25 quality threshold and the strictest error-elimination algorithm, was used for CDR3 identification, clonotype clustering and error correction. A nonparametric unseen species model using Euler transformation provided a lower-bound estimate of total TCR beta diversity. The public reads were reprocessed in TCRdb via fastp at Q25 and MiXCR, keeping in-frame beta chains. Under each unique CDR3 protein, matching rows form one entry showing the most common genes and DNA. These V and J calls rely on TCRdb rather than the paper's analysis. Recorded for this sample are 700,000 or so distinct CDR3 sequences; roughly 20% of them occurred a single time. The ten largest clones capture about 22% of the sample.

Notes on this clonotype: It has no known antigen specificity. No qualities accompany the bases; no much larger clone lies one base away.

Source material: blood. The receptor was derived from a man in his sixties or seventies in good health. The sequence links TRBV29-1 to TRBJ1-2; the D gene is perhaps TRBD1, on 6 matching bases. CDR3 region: CSVVGQSNYGYTF. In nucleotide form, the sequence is TGCAGCGTAGTTGGACAGTCTAACTATGGCTACACCTTC.